Below, 27 T cell receptor beta chains from the same sample are listed, as sequenced in a study of beta chain features in type 1 diabetes. Findings of the study overall: All four CD4+ subsets from Type 1 diabetes patients carried moderately but significantly shorter TCRB CDR3s.

Investigators reverse transcribed all isolated RNA, so they sequenced expressed TCRB transcripts. The protocol was immunoSEQ multiplex PCR, while the TCRdb copy is restricted to in-frame clones and leaves out a portion. Seen here are approximately 170,000 clones, about 8% observed once, and the top ten hold roughly 1%. These receptors' antigens are unknown. Sequences were obtained from central memory CD4+ T cells from blood. These receptors came from a woman aged 40 to 50 with type 1 diabetes.

The chain employs TRBV4-3 and TRBJ1-2, with D unclear. The germline V gene encodes CDR1 LGHNA and CDR2 YSLEER. The CDR3 is made up of 12 amino acids. The V end was cut by 1 base, the J end by 8 bases, with 8 bases between. CDR3 sequence: CASSQVPGGYTF. The CDR3 bases are TGCGCCAGCAGCCAAGTGCCGGGAGGCTACACCTTC.

This clone was seen a handful of times. The DNA of the CDR3 is TGTGCCAGCAGCTTAGAGAGACAGGGACTTTATGGCTACACCTTC. Residues: CASSLERQGLYGYTF. The V call is TRBV11-2, the J call TRBJ1-2; TRBD1 matches 7 bases. This CDR3 is 15 amino acids long. Per germline, CDR1 SGHAT and CDR2 FQNNGV. Germline trimming cut 0 bases from V and 5 bases from J; bases unmatched to any gene: 6.

This clone was recorded many times. This chain links TRBV18 with TRBJ2-6; D uncertain. V was shortened by 2 bases and J by 4 bases, with 6 bases between the two germline ends. The CDR3 runs to 14 residues. Germline values: CDR1 KGHSH, CDR2 LQKENI. Here the CDR3 DNA reads TGTGCCAGCTCACCAGAGAGGGGGGCCAACGTCCTGACTTTC. It yields the protein CASSPERGANVLTF.

The chain carries TRBV5-8 and TRBJ1-1; 8 nucleotides line up with TRBD1. Germline V lookup: CDR1 SGHTS, CDR2 YDEGEE. CDR3 size: 14 residues. The junction had 11 bases not matched to a gene; V was cut back by 3 bases and J by 10 bases. The CDR3 bases are TGTGCCAGCAGCTCGGACGACAGGGGAAGACGAGCTTTCTTT. This codes for CASSSDDRGRRAFF. Drawing the rest from reference TRBV5-8 and TRBJ1-1, the complete variable domain is EAGVTQSPTHLIKTRGQQATLRCSPISGHTSVYWYQQALGLGLQFLLWYDEGEERNRGNFPPRFSGRQFPNYSSELNVNALELEDSALYLCASSSDDRGRRAFFGQGTRLTVV.

In its sample, this clone was seen many times. The chain is built from TRBV4-3 and TRBJ1-4; unclear D gene. CDR3 length equals 14 residues. V shed 2 bases and J shed 6 bases, with 10 bases lying between them. Germline V gives CDR1 LGHNA, CDR2 YSLEER. The CDR3 protein is CASSQSLRDEKLFF. The DNA of the CDR3 is TGCGCCAGCAGCCAATCGTTACGGGATGAAAAACTGTTTTTT.

This clone was picked up many times. The rearrangement uses TRBV7-9 and TRBJ1-5; 7 bases align to TRBD1. V was clipped by 0 bases and J by 7 bases; unmatched bases: 6. The CDR3 spans 15 residues. CDR1 SEHNR and CDR2 FQNEAQ come from the germline V gene (reference sequence). Written as DNA, the CDR3 is TGTGCCAGCAGCTTAGCCGGAGGGGGCGGACAGCCCCAGCATTTT. This codes for CASSLAGGGGQPQHF.

The sample holds a few counts of this clone. V and J are TRBV5-1 and TRBJ1-2; 8 positions agree with TRBD1. The germline CDR1 and CDR2 sequences are SGHRS and YFSETQ. The J segment lost 6 bases and the V segment lost 4 bases, leaving 5 bases of the junction unmatched. The CDR3 has 13 residues. The CDR3 sequence is CASSAGGANGYTF. The CDR3 bases are TGCGCCAGCAGCGCAGGGGGCGCGAATGGCTACACCTTC.

The V and J genes are TRBV28 and TRBJ2-7; 7 bases map to TRBD2. From germline, CDR1 is MDHEN and CDR2 SYDVKM. The CDR3 runs to 14 residues. The ends lost 3 bases at V and 3 bases at J; junction bases unmatched: 5. The CDR3 nucleotides are TGTGCCAGCAGTTTCGGGGGGTTTCTCTACGAGCAGTACTTC. Residues: CASSFGGFLYEQYF.

This clone occurred many times. The V and J genes are TRBV4-2 and TRBJ1-4; unclear D gene. CDR3 length: 14 residues. Per the germline V gene, CDR1 is LGHNA and CDR2 is YNFKEQ. V was clipped by 4 bases and J by 7 bases, with 13 bases between them. The CDR3 coding sequence is TGTGCCAGCAGCCCTGGAGGGCAGTCTGAAAAACTGTTTTTT. It specifies CASSPGGQSEKLFF.

The V gene is TRBV5-6, the J gene TRBJ2-5; 8 bases agree with TRBD2. The CDR3 contains 14 residues. Per the germline V gene, CDR1 is SGHDT and CDR2 is YYEEEE. The J segment lost 4 bases and the V segment lost 0 bases, leaving 2 bases of the junction unmatched. The CDR3 spells CASSLAAGVETQYF. The CDR3 DNA is TGTGCCAGCAGCTTGGCAGCGGGAGTAGAGACCCAGTACTTC.

The sample holds a few counts of this clone. The rearrangement links TRBV18 to TRBJ2-3; D is unclear. Germline values: CDR1 KGHSH, CDR2 LQKENI. The CDR3 length is 15 residues. Trimming cost V 5 bases and J 0 bases, with 12 bases left between them. Here the CDR3 DNA reads TGTGCCAGCTCAGGAGAGGATGGCAGCACAGATACGCAGTATTTT. Translating it yields CASSGEDGSTDTQYF.

This chain uses TRBV5-1 with TRBJ1-2, with a weak D call TRBD1 (5 bases). Trimming left V 0 bases short and J 5 bases short, with 8 bases between. Germline values: CDR1 SGHRS, CDR2 YFSETQ. The CDR3 spans 13 residues. As DNA, the CDR3 is TGCGCCAGCAGCTTGGAGACAGCGTATGGCTACACCTTC. It encodes CASSLETAYGYTF.

The J gene is TRBJ2-7, the V gene TRBV7-2, with 9 bases lining up with TRBD2. The CDR3 has 14 amino acids. Looked up from germline, CDR1 is SGHTA and CDR2 is FQGNSA. V lost 4 bases to trimming and J lost 2 bases; unmatched junction nucleotides: 3. The CDR3 here is CASSSTSGPYEQYF. The CDR3, as DNA: TGTGCCAGCAGCTCGACTAGCGGACCCTACGAGCAGTACTTC.

This clone was seen only a few times. This sequence joins TRBV9 and TRBJ1-1, with D possibly TRBD1 on 5 matching bases. The CDR3 is 12 amino acids. V was cut by 3 bases and J by 6 bases, with 9 bases left in between. The germline V gene encodes CDR1 SGDLS and CDR2 YYNGEE. The CDR3 DNA is TGTGCCAGCAGCGCTACAGGCTCTGAAGCTTTCTTT. Its translation is CASSATGSEAFF. Combining the CDR3 with reference TRBV9 and TRBJ1-1 gives the whole variable domain DSGVTQTPKHLITATGQRVTLRCSPRSGDLSVYWYQQSLDQGLQFLIQYYNGEERAKGNILERFSAQQFPDLHSELNLSSLELGDSALYFCASSATGSEAFFGQGTRLTVV.

There are many counts of this clone. The genes are TRBV18 and TRBJ2-7; 8 nucleotides agree with TRBD2. V shed 1 base and J 7 bases; nucleotides not matched to a gene: 12. The germline V gene has CDR1 KGHSH and CDR2 LQKENI. The CDR3 contains 16 residues. This CDR3 is CASSPRGAGEAAEQYF. CDR3 bases: TGTGCCAGCTCACCACGGGGAGCGGGAGAGGCGGCGGAGCAGTACTTC.

This clone was detected only a few times. V usage is TRBV7-6 and J usage is TRBJ2-5; possible D gene TRBD2, 5 bases. Trimming stripped 1 base from V and 5 bases from J, with 8 bases between. The CDR3 consists of 13 residues. The V gene's germline CDR1 is SGHVS and CDR2 FNYEAQ. The CDR3 bases are TGTGCCAGCAGCTTAGGGGAGATGGAGACCCAGTACTTC. This codes for CASSLGEMETQYF. The full variable domain, rest sourced from reference TRBV7-6 and TRBJ2-5, is GAGVSQSPRYKVTKRGQDVALRCDPISGHVSLYWYRQALGQGPEFLTYFNYEAQQDKSGLPNDRFSAERPEGSISTLTIQRTEQRDSAMYRCASSLGEMETQYFGPGTRLLVL.

This clone showed up just a few times. The chain carries TRBV7-8 and TRBJ1-2; D unresolved. The CDR3 extends over 13 amino acids. Trimming took off 2 bases at V and 8 bases at J, with 12 bases between the two ends. Looked up from germline, CDR1 is SGHVS and CDR2 is FQNEAQ. The CDR3 sequence: CASSLLAGAGYTF. The CDR3 nucleotides read TGTGCCAGCAGCTTATTGGCAGGTGCAGGCTACACCTTC.

The table lists this clone with many counts. This chain links TRBV29-1 with TRBJ2-3, with TRBD2 matching 10 bases. Germline CDR1 reads SQVTM; CDR2 reads ANQGSEA. The CDR3 covers 14 residues. With 3 bases clipped from V and 3 bases from J, the junction kept 3 bases outside the gene matches. This chain's CDR3 is CSVDKREGTDTQYF. The DNA of the CDR3 is TGCAGCGTTGATAAGCGGGAGGGAACAGATACGCAGTATTTT.

The chain couples TRBV4-2 to TRBJ2-1; 9 bases align to TRBD2. Germline V CDR1 and CDR2: LGHNA, YNFKEQ. This CDR3 region has 15 residues. The J segment lost 5 bases and the V segment lost 4 bases, leaving 6 bases of the junction unmatched. As DNA, the CDR3 is TGTGCCAGCAGCCCTGGACTAGCGATGCACAATGAGCAGTTCTTC. It encodes CASSPGLAMHNEQFF.

The J gene is TRBJ2-5, the V gene TRBV10-3, with 12 nucleotides matching TRBD2. Germline values: CDR1 ENHRY, CDR2 SYGVKD. V lost 0 bases, J lost 8 bases, and 1 base stayed unmatched. This CDR3 spans 14 amino acids. The CDR3 DNA reads TGTGCCATCAGTGAGTCGACTAGCGGGGGAACCCAGTACTTC. Translation gives CAISESTSGGTQYF.

This clone was seen a handful of times. This rearrangement joins TRBV7-9 to TRBJ1-4; D call uncertain. V lost 5 bases, J lost 8 bases, and 12 bases lay in between. Germline assignment: CDR1 SEHNR and CDR2 FQNEAQ (reference sequence). There are 13 residues in the CDR3. The CDR3 sequence is CASSPSGGEKLFF. In DNA, the CDR3 is TGTGCCAGCAGCCCGAGCGGTGGGGAAAAACTGTTTTTT.

This clone was seen only a few times. The V gene is TRBV2, the J gene TRBJ1-1; the D gene is possibly TRBD1 (6 bases). Per the germline V gene, CDR1 is SNHLY and CDR2 is FYNNEI. V shed 11 bases and J shed 4 bases, with 14 bases lying between them. The CDR3 has 12 amino acids. As DNA, the CDR3 is TGTGCCGGACGCAGACAGGCCACTGAAGCTTTCTTT. This encodes CAGRRQATEAFF.

This clone was recorded a few times. This chain uses TRBV6-5 with TRBJ2-7, with 14 bases that match TRBD2. In germline, CDR1 is MNHEY, CDR2 SVGAGI. V shed 6 bases, J shed 6 bases, and the junction held 4 bases outside the gene matches. The CDR3 is made up of 14 amino acids. The DNA of the CDR3 is TGTGCCAGCAGGACCGGACTAGCGGGAGGCGAGCAGTACTTC. This gives the protein CASRTGLAGGEQYF.

The chain has TRBV29-1 and TRBJ1-1; D might be TRBD1 (6 bases). This CDR3 is 13 amino acids long. Germline V lookup: CDR1 SQVTM, CDR2 ANQGSEA. Between the trimmed V and J ends, which lost 7 bases and 0 bases, there was a span of 12 bases. The CDR3 region has the DNA TGCAGCGCCGCCGGACAGATGAACACTGAAGCTTTCTTT. It is translated as CSAAGQMNTEAFF.

V and J are TRBV10-3 and TRBJ1-3; 8 nucleotides agree with TRBD1. J gave up 0 bases and V 6 bases, and 4 bases lay outside the gene matches. Germline CDR1 and CDR2: ENHRY and SYGVKD. The CDR3 has 15 amino acids. The CDR3 nucleotides are TGTGCCATCAGGGACAGGGCTAGCTCTGGAAACACCATATATTTT. This gives the protein CAIRDRASSGNTIYF.

This clone has a handful of counts. The genes are TRBV7-3 and TRBJ2-1, with D possibly matching TRBD2 (6 bases). Deletions cut 1 base from V and 15 bases from J, with 13 bases between. Germline V lookup: CDR1 SGHTA, CDR2 FQGTGA. The CDR3 covers 12 residues. CDR3 sequence: CASSLNVGRRFF. The CDR3 DNA reads as TGTGCCAGCAGCTTAAATGTGGGGAGGCGGTTCTTC. The entire variable domain, with the rest obtained from reference TRBV7-3 and TRBJ2-1, is as follows: GAGVSQTPSNKVTEKGKYVELRCDPISGHTALYWYRQSLGQGPEFLIYFQGTGAADDSGLPNDRFFAVRPEGSVSTLKIQRTERGDSAVYLCASSLNVGRRFFGPGTRLTVL.

The J gene is TRBJ2-6, the V gene TRBV4-3; D is possibly TRBD1 (5 bases). Germline loops: CDR1 LGHNA, CDR2 YSLEER. The CDR3 spans 15 residues. V gave up 0 bases and J gave up 2 bases, with 5 bases separating them. The CDR3 loop is CASSQEGAGANVLTF. The CDR3 DNA is TGCGCCAGCAGCCAAGAAGGGGCTGGGGCCAACGTCCTGACTTTC.